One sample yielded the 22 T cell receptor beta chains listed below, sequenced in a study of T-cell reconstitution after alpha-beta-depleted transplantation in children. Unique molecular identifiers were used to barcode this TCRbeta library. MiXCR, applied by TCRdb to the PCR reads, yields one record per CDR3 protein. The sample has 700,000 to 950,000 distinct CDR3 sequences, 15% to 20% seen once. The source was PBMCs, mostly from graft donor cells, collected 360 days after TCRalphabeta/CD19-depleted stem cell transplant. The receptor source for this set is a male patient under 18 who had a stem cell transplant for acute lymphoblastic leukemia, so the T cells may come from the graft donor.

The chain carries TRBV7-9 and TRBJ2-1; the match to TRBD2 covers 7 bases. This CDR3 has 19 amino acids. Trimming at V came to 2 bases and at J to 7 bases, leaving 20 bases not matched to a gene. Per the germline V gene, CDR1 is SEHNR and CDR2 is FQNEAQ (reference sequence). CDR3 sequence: CASSLKWGYAGVERNEQFF. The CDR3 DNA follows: TGTGCCAGCAGCTTAAAGTGGGGGTATGCGGGAGTGGAAAGGAATGAGCAGTTCTTC.

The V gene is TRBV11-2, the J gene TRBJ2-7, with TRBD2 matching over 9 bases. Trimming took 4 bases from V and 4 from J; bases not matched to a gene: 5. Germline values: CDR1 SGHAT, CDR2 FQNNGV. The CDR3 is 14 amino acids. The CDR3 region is CASSWSGRRYEQYF. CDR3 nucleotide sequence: TGTGCCAGCAGCTGGAGCGGGAGGAGGTACGAGCAGTACTTC.

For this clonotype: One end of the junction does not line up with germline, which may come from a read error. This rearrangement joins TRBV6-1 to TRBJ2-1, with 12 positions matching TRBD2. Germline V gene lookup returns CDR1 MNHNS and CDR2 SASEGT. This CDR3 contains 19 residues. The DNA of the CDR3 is TGTGCCAGCAGCCAAGGCCTAGCGGGAGGGGTTTGGTCCTACAATGGGCAGTTCTTC. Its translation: CASSQGLAGGVWSYNGQFF.

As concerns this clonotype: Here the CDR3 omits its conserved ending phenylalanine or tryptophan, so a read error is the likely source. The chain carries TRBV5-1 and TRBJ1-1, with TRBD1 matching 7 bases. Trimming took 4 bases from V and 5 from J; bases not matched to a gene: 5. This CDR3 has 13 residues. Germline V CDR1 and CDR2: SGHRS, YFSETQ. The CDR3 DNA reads TGCGCCAGCAGCCCCGACAGGGTGACTGAAGCTTTCTCT. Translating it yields CASSPDRVTEAFS.

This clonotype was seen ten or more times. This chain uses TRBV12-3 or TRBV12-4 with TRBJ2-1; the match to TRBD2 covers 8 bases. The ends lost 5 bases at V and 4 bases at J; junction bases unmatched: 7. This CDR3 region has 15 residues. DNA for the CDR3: TGTGCCAGCAGTGCAACTAGCGGACTTTACAATGAGCAGTTCTTC. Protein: CASSATSGLYNEQFF.

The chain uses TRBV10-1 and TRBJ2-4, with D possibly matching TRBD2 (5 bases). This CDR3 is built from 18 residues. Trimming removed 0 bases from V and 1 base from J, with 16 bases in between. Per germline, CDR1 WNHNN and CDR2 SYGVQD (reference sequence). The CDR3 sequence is CASSESILGSRAKNIQYF. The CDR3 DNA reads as TGCGCCAGCAGTGAGTCAATCTTAGGGAGTCGGGCCAAAAACATTCAGTACTTC.

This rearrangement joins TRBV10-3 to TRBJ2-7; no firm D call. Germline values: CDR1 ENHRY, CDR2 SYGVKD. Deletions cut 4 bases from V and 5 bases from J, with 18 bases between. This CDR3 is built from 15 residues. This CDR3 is CAISAPDAIGHEQYF. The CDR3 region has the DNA TGTGCCATCAGTGCCCCCGATGCCATTGGGCACGAGCAGTACTTC.

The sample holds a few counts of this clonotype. The CDR3 nucleotides are TGCGCCAGCAGCCCCCGGACTAGCGGGGGATACTACAATGAGCAGTTCTTC. This translates into CASSPRTSGGYYNEQFF. The chain recombines TRBV4-1 with TRBJ2-1; 13 positions match TRBD2. Germline V lookup: CDR1 MGHRA, CDR2 YSYEKL. Trimming took 4 bases from V and 3 from J; bases not matched to a gene: 6. This CDR3 region has 17 residues.

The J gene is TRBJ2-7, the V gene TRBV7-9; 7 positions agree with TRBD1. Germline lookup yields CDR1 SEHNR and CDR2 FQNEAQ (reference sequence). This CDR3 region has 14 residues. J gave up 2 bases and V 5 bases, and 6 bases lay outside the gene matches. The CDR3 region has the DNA TGTGCCAGCAGCATCAGGACAGGAACCTACGAGCAGTACTTC. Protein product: CASSIRTGTYEQYF.

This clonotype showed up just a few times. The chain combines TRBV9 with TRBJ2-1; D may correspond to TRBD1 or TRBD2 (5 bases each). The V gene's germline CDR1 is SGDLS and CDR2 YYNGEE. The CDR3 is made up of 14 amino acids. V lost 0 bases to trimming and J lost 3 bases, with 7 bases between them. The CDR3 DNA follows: TGTGCCAGCAGCGTAGCGGGGCACTACAATGAGCAGTTCTTC. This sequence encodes CASSVAGHYNEQFF.

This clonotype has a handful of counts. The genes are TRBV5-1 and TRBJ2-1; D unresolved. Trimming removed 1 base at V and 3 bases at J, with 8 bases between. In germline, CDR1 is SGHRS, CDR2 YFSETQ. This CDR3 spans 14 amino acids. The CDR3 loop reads CASSLLVDYNEQFF. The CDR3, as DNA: TGCGCCAGCAGCTTGCTAGTGGACTACAATGAGCAGTTCTTC.

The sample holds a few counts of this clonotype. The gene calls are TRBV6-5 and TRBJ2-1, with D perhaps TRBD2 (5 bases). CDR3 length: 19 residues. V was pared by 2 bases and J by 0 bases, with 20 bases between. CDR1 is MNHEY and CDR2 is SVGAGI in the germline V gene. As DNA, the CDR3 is TGTGCCAGCAGTTACGAGCGGCCTCTTTCTTATAGCTCCTACAATGAGCAGTTCTTC. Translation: CASSYERPLSYSSYNEQFF.

CDR3: CSAREGTGGGWTEAFF. The CDR3 coding sequence is TGCAGTGCTAGAGAAGGGACAGGGGGCGGGTGGACTGAAGCTTTCTTT. The chain is built from TRBV20-1 and TRBJ1-1, with 12 nucleotides matching TRBD1. Germline CDR1 and CDR2: DFQATT and SNEGSKA (reference sequence). The CDR3 sequence is 16 residues long. Trimming at V came to 0 bases and at J to 5 bases, leaving 7 bases not matched to a gene.

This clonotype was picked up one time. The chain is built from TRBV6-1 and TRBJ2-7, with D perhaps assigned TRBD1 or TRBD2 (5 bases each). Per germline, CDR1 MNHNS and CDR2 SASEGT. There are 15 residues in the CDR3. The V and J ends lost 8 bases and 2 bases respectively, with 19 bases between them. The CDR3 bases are TGTGCCAGCGAGACTGGCCGGGGCGCTACCTACGAGCAGTACTTC. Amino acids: CASETGRGATYEQYF.

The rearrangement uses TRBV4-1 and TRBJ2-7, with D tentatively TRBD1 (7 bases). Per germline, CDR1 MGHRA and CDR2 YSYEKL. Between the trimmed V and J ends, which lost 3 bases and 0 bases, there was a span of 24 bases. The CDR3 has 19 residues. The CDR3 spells CASSQIRQGIMGGSYEQYF. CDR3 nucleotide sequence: TGCGCCAGCAGCCAGATACGACAGGGAATCATGGGAGGCTCCTACGAGCAGTACTTC.

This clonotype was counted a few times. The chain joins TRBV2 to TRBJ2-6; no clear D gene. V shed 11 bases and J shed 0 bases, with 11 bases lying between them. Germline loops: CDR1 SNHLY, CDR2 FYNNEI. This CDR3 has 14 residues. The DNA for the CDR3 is TGTGCCGGCTCACGGAGCTCTGGGGCCAACGTCCTGACTTTC. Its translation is CAGSRSSGANVLTF.

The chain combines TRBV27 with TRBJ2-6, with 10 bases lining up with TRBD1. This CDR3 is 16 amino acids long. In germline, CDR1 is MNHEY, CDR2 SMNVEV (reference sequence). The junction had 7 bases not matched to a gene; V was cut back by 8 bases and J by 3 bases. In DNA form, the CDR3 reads TGTGCCAGCGGGAGGACAGGGGGGAATGGGGCCAACGTCCTGACTTTC. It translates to CASGRTGGNGANVLTF.

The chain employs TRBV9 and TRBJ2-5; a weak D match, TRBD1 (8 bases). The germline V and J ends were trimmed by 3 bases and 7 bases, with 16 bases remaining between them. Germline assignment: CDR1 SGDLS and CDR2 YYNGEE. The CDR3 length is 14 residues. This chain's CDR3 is CASSAPTGEGTQYF. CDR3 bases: TGTGCCAGCAGCGCCCCGACAGGGGAGGGGACCCAGTACTTC.

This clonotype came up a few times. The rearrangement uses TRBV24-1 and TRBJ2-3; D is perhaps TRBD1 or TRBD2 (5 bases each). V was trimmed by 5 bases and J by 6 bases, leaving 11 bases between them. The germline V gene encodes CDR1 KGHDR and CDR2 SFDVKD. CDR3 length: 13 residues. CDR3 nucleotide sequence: TGTGCCACCAGTGTTGGGACCCGGGATACGCAGTATTTT. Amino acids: CATSVGTRDTQYF.

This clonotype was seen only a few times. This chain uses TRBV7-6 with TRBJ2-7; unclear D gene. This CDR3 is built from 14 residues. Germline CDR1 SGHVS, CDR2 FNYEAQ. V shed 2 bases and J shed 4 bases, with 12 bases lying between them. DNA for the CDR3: TGTGCCAGCAGCTTAAAAGGATATTATTACGAGCAGTACTTC. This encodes CASSLKGYYYEQYF.

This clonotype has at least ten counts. The DNA for the CDR3 is TGTGCCACCAGCAGTCTCCGGGGCCCGAGCTCTGGAAACACCATATATTTT. This codes for CATSSLRGPSSGNTIYF. V and J are TRBV15 and TRBJ1-3, with D perhaps TRBD1 (5 bases). Trimming cost V 3 bases and J 0 bases, with 15 bases left between them. The CDR3 runs 17 residues. Germline values: CDR1 LNHNV, CDR2 YYDKDF (reference sequence).

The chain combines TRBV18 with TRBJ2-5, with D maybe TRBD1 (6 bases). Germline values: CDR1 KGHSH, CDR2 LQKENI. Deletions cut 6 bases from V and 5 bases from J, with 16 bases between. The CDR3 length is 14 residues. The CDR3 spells CASSPPGQRETQYF. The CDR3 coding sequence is TGTGCCAGCTCGCCCCCTGGACAGAGGGAGACCCAGTACTTC.